Given below is one T cell receptor beta chain in context. The target antigen is unknown. This sample was included in a study of T cell repertoires in cytomegalovirus infection. Study as a whole: Recently described HLA-C-restricted plus well-studied HLA-B-restricted CMV epitopes were used. Indications came from public TCR beta signatures; they pointed to CMV infection and to a matching HLA type.

TCRdb re-analysed the reads in MiXCR, keeping a single row per CDR3 protein. This repertoire shows some 130,000 distinct CDR3 sequences, approximately 30% found once; its top ten account for around half. Study-wide points: Accumulated public TCR beta family frequency recognized individuals carrying CMV together with the relevant HLA. Ex vivo, HLA-C-restricted CMV-specific TCR beta clonotypes prevailed over the rest of the response.

From germline, CDR1 is MDHEN and CDR2 SYDVKM. This CDR3 has 14 residues. The V gene end was trimmed by 2 bases and the J gene end by 3 bases; junction bases not matched to a gene: 1. This sequence originates from a human donor in good health (CMV status not recorded). Some clones in this sample may be carry-over from other donors' samples. The sample here was CD8+ T cells from cultured PBMCs, taken from culture after CMV antigen stimulation. V and J are TRBV28 and TRBJ1-3, with 7 nucleotides matching TRBD1. Here the CDR3 reads CASSLQGVGNTIYF. CDR3 in DNA: TGTGCCAGCAGTTTACAGGGGGTTGGAAACACCATATATTTT.